This passage covers 4 T cell receptor beta chains from one sample sequenced in a study of cytomegalovirus exposure and HLA in healthy donors. With 60 Vbeta and 13 Jbeta primers, the PCR was carried out. Sequencing used immunoSEQ multiplex PCR; TCRdb keeps in-frame clones, though not all of them. The sample records 150,000 to 200,000 clones, 80% to 90% being singletons. Sequencing was done on a sample of PBMCs. Every receptor here comes from a girl between 10 and 17 years old in good health and CMV-seropositive.

This chain joins TRBV6-5 and TRBJ2-7; 9 nucleotides match TRBD2. CDR3 length: 13 residues. Germline V gene data show CDR1 as MNHEY and CDR2 as SVGAGI. Trimming cost V 7 bases and J 7 bases; bases outside gene matches: 8. CDR3 amino acids: CASTEGLAGEQYF. CDR3 nucleotide sequence: TGTGCCAGCACTGAGGGGCTAGCGGGGGAGCAGTACTTC.

A few counts support this clone. The chain combines TRBV18 with TRBJ2-7; TRBD2 matches 14 bases. Germline values: CDR1 KGHSH, CDR2 LQKENI. V lost 5 bases to trimming and J lost 2 bases; unmatched junction nucleotides: 5. This CDR3 contains 16 residues. CDR3 sequence (DNA): TGTGCCAGCTCATACGGGACTAGCGGGGGTGCCTACGAGCAGTACTTC. Its protein is CASSYGTSGGAYEQYF. The variable domain in full, completed from reference TRBV18 and TRBJ2-7, reads NAGVMQNPRHLVRRRGQEARLRCSPMKGHSHVYWYRQLPEEGLKFMVYLQKENIIDESGMPKERFSAEFPKEGPSILRIQQVVRGDSAAYFCASSYGTSGGAYEQYFGPGTRLTVT.

The chain is built from TRBV16 and TRBJ1-4; perhaps TRBD1 as D (6 bases). The CDR3 loop spans 15 amino acids. Germline CDR1 is KGHSY and CDR2 is FQNENV. Trimming took off 1 base at V and 8 bases at J, with 14 bases between the two ends. The CDR3 is CASSQFRTEREKLFF. CDR3 DNA sequence: TGTGCCAGCAGCCAATTCAGGACAGAAAGGGAAAAACTGTTTTTT. The complete variable domain, with remaining parts taken from reference TRBV16 and TRBJ1-4, reads GEEVAQTPKHLVRGEGQKAKLYCAPIKGHSYVFWYQQVLKNEFKFLISFQNENVFDETGMPKERFSAKCLPNSPCSLEIQATKLEDSAVYFCASSQFRTEREKLFFGSGTQLSVL.

The chain links TRBV19 to TRBJ1-1, with TRBD1 matching 8 bases. V was clipped by 10 bases and J by 1 base; unmatched bases: 5. This CDR3 spans 13 amino acids. CDR1 is LNHDA and CDR2 is SQIVND in the germline V gene (reference sequence). The CDR3 DNA reads TGTGCCACCCCGGACAGGGAGAACACTGAAGCTTTCTTT. It specifies CATPDRENTEAFF.